Each of the 30 T cell receptor beta chains below was sequenced from the same sample in a study of blood T cells in healthy people across ages. The second PCR ran about 6 to 12 cycles with a sample-barcoded 5' primer and J-beta primers. Using its own MiXCR run on the 5' RACE reads, TCRdb lists one record per CDR3 protein. The table shows under 1,000,000 distinct CDR3 sequences, with more than 35% occurring only once. The sample was blood. The receptor source for this set is a man older than 75 in good health.

The gene calls are TRBV20-1 and TRBJ1-2; the D gene is possibly TRBD1 (5 bases). The CDR3 runs 14 residues. V dropped 5 bases and J dropped 0 bases, with 13 bases sitting between them. CDR1 is DFQATT, CDR2 SNEGSKA, per germline (reference sequence). The CDR3 nucleotides read TGCAGTGCTGGACGGGGGGAAGCTAACTATGGCTACACCTTC. Protein: CSAGRGEANYGYTF.

V and J are TRBV4-3 and TRBJ1-2, with a weak D call TRBD1 (5 bases). V lost 3 bases and J 8 bases, leaving 19 bases between the germline ends. Germline CDR1 and CDR2: LGHNA and YSLEER. This CDR3 spans 15 amino acids. CDR3 in amino acids: CASSHPGGGVDGYTF. The CDR3 DNA is TGCGCCAGCAGCCACCCTGGGGGAGGGGTTGACGGCTACACCTTC.

Points on this clonotype: The junction departs from germline at one end; a sequencing error may be responsible. This chain connects TRBV28 to TRBJ1-5; D uncertain. The length of the CDR3 is 14 residues. CDR1 and CDR2 (germline): MDHEN, SYDVKM. The CDR3, as DNA: TGTGCCAGCGGTCCACCTAGGGTAAATCAGTCCCAGCATTTT. Translating it yields CASGPPRVNQSQHF.

V gene TRBV20-1 combines with J gene TRBJ1-2; maybe TRBD1 (5 bases). Trimming stripped 5 bases from V and 4 bases from J, with 14 bases between. Germline CDR1 and CDR2: DFQATT and SNEGSKA (reference sequence). CDR3 length equals 13 residues. The CDR3 nucleotides read TGCAGTGCTTTTCAGGGAGCCGTCTATGGCTACACCTTC. Its protein product is CSAFQGAVYGYTF.

About this clonotype itself: One end of the junction varies from germline; a read error may be responsible. The rearrangement links TRBV6-5 to TRBJ2-1; 7 positions match TRBD2. The CDR3 spans 18 residues. Germline values: CDR1 MNHEY, CDR2 SVGAGI. In DNA form, the CDR3 reads TGTGCCAGCAGTTGGCCCTCCGCCTCTAGCGGAGGCTACGATGAGCAGTTCTTC. Its translation: CASSWPSASSGGYDEQFF.

The sample holds a few counts of this clonotype. This chain links TRBV20-1 with TRBJ1-1, with a tentative D call TRBD1 (5 bases). The ends were cut back, 0 bases at V and 5 bases at J, with 19 bases in the middle. The CDR3 has 16 residues. Germline CDR1 reads DFQATT; CDR2 reads SNEGSKA (reference sequence). The CDR3 DNA sequence: TGCAGTGCTAGAGATGAAATGGTGGCAGGGCGGACTGAAGCTTTCTTT. Protein: CSARDEMVAGRTEAFF.

The chain couples TRBV28 to TRBJ1-5, with 7 bases aligning to TRBD1. The germline V gene has CDR1 MDHEN and CDR2 SYDVKM. There are 13 residues in the CDR3. V was clipped by 7 bases and J by 7 bases; unmatched bases: 7. The CDR3 is CASIRQGSQPQHF. The CDR3 DNA sequence: TGTGCCAGCATTAGACAGGGAAGCCAGCCCCAGCATTTT. Full variable domain (outside the CDR3, taken from reference TRBV28 and TRBJ1-5): DVKVTQSSRYLVKRTGEKVFLECVQDMDHENMFWYRQDPGLGLRLIYFSYDVKMKEKGDIPEGYSVSREKKERFSLILESASTNQTSMYLCASIRQGSQPQHFGDGTRLSIL.

A few counts support this clonotype. The chain employs TRBV15 and TRBJ2-4; 11 nucleotides line up with TRBD2. J was trimmed by 1 base and V by 3 bases; bases with no gene match: 2. Germline V lookup: CDR1 LNHNV, CDR2 YYDKDF (reference sequence). The CDR3 is 16 amino acids. The CDR3 DNA reads TGTGCCACCAGCAGGGGACTAGCGGAGGCCAAAAACATTCAGTACTTC. Amino acids: CATSRGLAEAKNIQYF.

For this clonotype: A read error is likely, as this CDR3 ends without the conserved phenylalanine or tryptophan. The CDR3 DNA reads as TGTGCCAGCAGCCAGACTAGACCACGATACAATGAGCAGTACTCC. This translates into CASSQTRPRYNEQYS. This chain links TRBV12-3 or TRBV12-4 with TRBJ2-7, with D maybe TRBD2 (6 bases). Trimming cost V 6 bases and J 7 bases, with 22 bases left between them. This CDR3 contains 15 residues.

This clonotype was picked up a small number of times. The chain employs TRBV7-2 and TRBJ2-7; D unclear. Germline CDR1 reads SGHTA; CDR2 reads FQGNSA. The CDR3 is 15 residues long. V gave up 5 bases and J gave up 0 bases, with 14 bases separating them. CDR3 protein: CASSPAPSSSYEQYF. The CDR3 DNA reads as TGTGCCAGCAGCCCAGCCCCCTCTAGCTCCTACGAGCAGTACTTC. Supplemented by reference TRBV7-2 and TRBJ2-7, the full variable domain reads GAGVSQSPSNKVTEKGKDVELRCDPISGHTALYWYRQSLGQGLEFLIYFQGNSAPDKSGLPSDRFSAERTGGSVSTLTIQRTQQEDSAVYLCASSPAPSSSYEQYFGPGTRLTVT.

This clonotype appeared a single time. The J gene is TRBJ2-3, the V gene TRBV11-1; D gene ambiguous. CDR1 and CDR2 from the germline V gene are SGHAT and FQDESV (reference sequence). This CDR3 has 15 amino acids. Deletions cut 5 bases from V and 2 bases from J, with 14 bases between. The CDR3: CASSTLEEYTDTQYF. Here the CDR3 DNA reads TGTGCCAGCAGCACCCTGGAAGAATACACAGATACGCAGTATTTT.

This clonotype has a handful of counts. V is TRBV4-2 and J is TRBJ2-5; 13 nucleotides align to TRBD2. V lost 6 bases to trimming and J lost 2 bases; unmatched junction nucleotides: 3. This CDR3 is 15 amino acids long. Germline lookup yields CDR1 LGHNA and CDR2 YNFKEQ. CDR3 sequence: CASRRTSGSQETQYF. CDR3 bases: TGTGCCAGCAGACGGACTAGCGGGAGTCAAGAGACCCAGTACTTC.

J is TRBJ2-5 and V is TRBV6-5, with D unclear. The DNA end is a closer match to TRBJ2-7, so the J assignment may be wrong. Germline CDR1 MNHEY, CDR2 SVGAGI. This CDR3 is built from 14 residues. Here the CDR3 DNA reads TGTGCCAGCAGTTACGGCTTAATGGGCTACGAGCAGTACTTC. Protein product: CASSYGLMGYEQYF.

As regards this clonotype: A much larger clone lies one base from this, so it may be a read error. The genes are TRBV29-1 and TRBJ2-1; D assignment may be TRBD1 or TRBD2 (6 bases each). CDR1 SQVTM and CDR2 ANQGSEA come from the germline V gene. The CDR3 has 16 residues. CDR3 amino acids: CSVGRSGAIGGNERFF. The DNA for the CDR3 is TGCAGCGTTGGTCGCTCAGGGGCCATCGGGGGCAATGAGCGGTTCTTC.

The chain combines TRBV20-1 with TRBJ1-2, with a possible D match to TRBD1 (5 bases). Trimming took 5 bases from V and 4 from J, leaving 17 bases between them. CDR3 length: 14 residues. Germline CDR1 and CDR2: DFQATT and SNEGSKA (reference sequence). As DNA, the CDR3 is TGCAGTGCTCCGCAGTTCCGGGACGTCTATGGCTACACCTTC. Translated, it gives CSAPQFRDVYGYTF.

V is TRBV7-2 and J is TRBJ2-1, with 7 bases lining up with TRBD2. The junction had 4 bases not matched to a gene; V was cut back by 1 base and J by 4 bases. CDR3 length: 15 residues. Germline V lookup: CDR1 SGHTA, CDR2 FQGNSA. In DNA form, the CDR3 reads TGTGCCAGCAGCTTAGGAGCGGGATTATACAATGAGCAGTTCTTC. Translating gives CASSLGAGLYNEQFF.

J is TRBJ2-1 and V is TRBV18, with 11 bases aligning to TRBD2. Germline assignment: CDR1 KGHSH and CDR2 LQKENI. V was pared by 6 bases and J by 8 bases, with 9 bases of the junction left unmatched. The CDR3 is 15 residues long. The CDR3 loop reads CASSLTSGSADEQFF. Written as DNA, the CDR3 is TGTGCCAGCTCTTTAACTAGCGGGAGTGCCGATGAGCAGTTCTTC.

The chain is built from TRBV5-1 and TRBJ2-7; D might be TRBD2 (6 bases). This CDR3 comprises 19 residues. Trimming cost V 0 bases and J 2 bases, with 24 bases left between them. The germline V gene encodes CDR1 SGHRS and CDR2 YFSETQ. The CDR3 here is CASSLGSQVAGTRTYEQYF. The DNA of the CDR3 is TGCGCCAGCAGCTTGGGTTCCCAGGTGGCGGGAACGAGAACCTACGAGCAGTACTTC.

This clonotype has more than one count but fewer than ten. The chain couples TRBV29-1 to TRBJ2-7; a possible D gene is TRBD2 (6 bases). The CDR3 loop spans 15 amino acids. Germline CDR1 reads SQVTM; CDR2 reads ANQGSEA. Deletions cut 1 base from V and 0 bases from J, with 13 bases between. This chain's CDR3 is CSVEGRGRSSYEQYF. The DNA for the CDR3 is TGCAGCGTTGAAGGGAGGGGCCGGAGCTCCTACGAGCAGTACTTC.

The rearrangement links TRBV29-1 to TRBJ2-1; 8 bases match TRBD1. Germline CDR1 reads SQVTM; CDR2 reads ANQGSEA. The CDR3 is made up of 14 amino acids. V was pared by 4 bases and J by 7 bases, with 9 bases of the junction left unmatched. Here the CDR3 DNA reads TGCAGCGTTGTTCGAGACAGGGGTCGGAATGAGCAGTTCTTC. Encoded protein: CSVVRDRGRNEQFF.

The chain's CDR3 is CASSPINNEQFF. CDR3 nucleotide sequence: TGTGCCAGCAGTCCCATAAACAATGAGCAGTTCTTC. The chain joins TRBV12-3 or TRBV12-4 to TRBJ2-1; D gene ambiguous. CDR3 length: 12 amino acids. V shed 5 bases and J shed 5 bases, with 7 bases lying between them.

This rearrangement joins TRBV14 to TRBJ2-6; D assignment may be TRBD1 or TRBD2 (5 bases each). The CDR3 runs 18 residues. Trimming removed 0 bases from V and 2 bases from J, with 14 bases in between. Germline V CDR1 and CDR2: SGHDN, FVKESK. The CDR3 region has the DNA TGTGCCAGCAGCCAAGATTCTGGGACGCGGGCTGGGGCCAACGTCCTGACTTTC. Protein product: CASSQDSGTRAGANVLTF.

The gene calls are TRBV7-9 and TRBJ2-1; 10 positions agree with TRBD2. With V trimmed by 5 bases and J by 3 bases, 4 bases remained unmatched. CDR1 SEHNR and CDR2 FQNEAQ come from the germline V gene (reference sequence). This CDR3 region has 15 residues. CDR3 sequence: CASSPSGSIYNEQFF. CDR3 DNA sequence: TGTGCCAGCAGCCCTAGCGGGAGTATCTACAATGAGCAGTTCTTC.

This rearrangement joins TRBV7-3 to TRBJ2-5; 13 bases agree with TRBD2. Germline-derived CDR1 and CDR2 are SGHTA and FQGTGA. CDR3 size: 17 residues. J lost 11 bases, V lost 4 bases, and 16 bases had no gene match. CDR3 sequence: CASSSTSGRTPSHEQYF. DNA of the CDR3: TGTGCCAGCAGCTCGACTAGCGGGAGGACTCCCTCCCATGAGCAGTACTTC.

A few counts support this clonotype. The genes are TRBV6-5 and TRBJ2-1, with TRBD1 as a possible D gene (5 bases). The CDR3 has 14 residues. The germline CDR1 and CDR2 sequences are MNHEY and SVGAGI. Trimming cost V 2 bases and J 3 bases, with 8 bases left between them. The CDR3 spells CASSYADSYNEQFF. For the CDR3, the DNA is TGTGCCAGCAGTTACGCCGACAGCTACAATGAGCAGTTCTTC.

This clonotype was picked up a small number of times. The chain is built from TRBV29-1 and TRBJ2-7, with TRBD1 identical over 7 bases. V dropped 4 bases and J dropped 4; count of bases not matched to a gene: 7. The CDR3 consists of 13 residues. The germline CDR1 and CDR2 sequences are SQVTM and ANQGSEA. The DNA of the CDR3 is TGCAGCGTTGCTGACAGGGCTAATTACGAGCAGTACTTC. It translates to CSVADRANYEQYF.

This clonotype was counted at least ten times. The genes are TRBV29-1 and TRBJ2-3; TRBD2 aligns across 9 bases. The ends lost 6 bases at V and 3 bases at J; junction bases unmatched: 7. Germline CDR1 is SQVTM and CDR2 is ANQGSEA. This CDR3 is built from 14 residues. This chain's CDR3 is CSVSRSGRTDTQYF. The CDR3 coding sequence is TGCAGCGTCTCGAGGAGCGGGAGGACAGATACGCAGTATTTT.

This chain connects TRBV18 to TRBJ2-7; the D gene is possibly TRBD2 (5 bases). The assigned J gene may be wrong: the sequence end matches TRBJ2-5 better. Per the germline V gene, CDR1 is KGHSH and CDR2 is LQKENI. CDR3 length: 13 amino acids. The CDR3 here is CASSPTDWETQYF. CDR3 in DNA: TGTGCCAGCTCACCGACGGACTGGGAGACCCAGTACTTC.

This clonotype has a handful of counts. V usage is TRBV16 and J usage is TRBJ1-5; D remains unclear. Germline loops: CDR1 KGHSY, CDR2 FQNENV. The CDR3 has 13 residues. Trimming stripped 1 base from V and 5 bases from J, with 6 bases between. CDR3 sequence: CASSQLRDQPQHF. The CDR3 coding sequence is TGTGCCAGCAGCCAATTACGGGATCAGCCCCAGCATTTT.

This clonotype was recorded at least ten times. The genes are TRBV20-1 and TRBJ2-7; TRBD1 matches at 9 bases. This CDR3 spans 14 amino acids. The V segment lost 2 bases and the J segment 5 bases; nucleotides outside the gene matches: 7. Germline lookup yields CDR1 DFQATT and CDR2 SNEGSKA (reference sequence). CDR3: CSARPRQGVHEQYF. The CDR3 bases are TGCAGTGCTAGACCCCGACAGGGGGTCCACGAGCAGTACTTC.